Described below is a single T cell receptor beta chain sequence and its context. Clones were sequenced by immunoSEQ multiplex PCR, and TCRdb holds only the in-frame ones, with some missing. The sample holds about 89,000 clones, 94% seen once. These data originate in a study of technical replicates of blood from a handful of donors. The TCR comes from a human donor in good health. The sequenced material came from T cells isolated from PBMCs.

In DNA form, the CDR3 reads TGCGCCAGCAGCCGACAGGGGATATACAATGAGCAGTTCTTC. Translating gives CASSRQGIYNEQFF. The chain employs TRBV4-1 and TRBJ2-1; 8 bases align to TRBD1. The CDR3 spans 14 residues. The ends lost 4 bases at V and 4 bases at J; junction bases unmatched: 3. Germline V lookup: CDR1 MGHRA, CDR2 YSYEKL.